This paragraph reports one T cell receptor (beta chain). Its antigen is still unknown. The CDR3 end lies 3 residues beyond the end of the read and is filled in from the germline J gene. This table comes from immunoSEQ multiplex PCR, and its TCRdb copy is limited to in-frame clones, with some not included. The data show about 19,000 clones, none appearing only once, with 20% to 25% held by the ten largest. There are 13 residues in the CDR3. Germline V gene lookup returns CDR1 MNHEY and CDR2 SVGEGT. Trimming removed 6 bases from V and 2 bases from J, with 11 bases in between. These data are taken from a study of T cell clonality in common variable immunodeficiency. Regarding the study as a whole: Fewer deletions and N-nucleotide insertions were reportedly seen in common variable immunodeficiency TCR beta sequences.

V is TRBV6-2 or TRBV6-3 and J is TRBJ2-7, with D unresolved. This clonotype was sampled from a human donor with common variable immunodeficiency. Specimen: peripheral blood mononuclear cells. CDR3 DNA (partial): TGTGCCAGCAGCCCCTTGGGCACCTACGAG. Its translation: CASSPLGTYE. The full CDR3 is CASSPLGTYEQYF.